The T cell receptor beta chain described here comes from a study of cytomegalovirus exposure and HLA in healthy donors. Study-level results: TCR beta chain V- and J-gene trimming was linked, in a later analysis, to a missense variant in DCLRE1C.

This CDR3 has 13 residues. Trimming left V 7 bases short and J 7 bases short, with 14 bases between. Germline CDR1 is SGHRS and CDR2 is YFSETQ. Regarding this clone: Antigen specificity is unknown.

Amplification used 60 Vbeta primers and 13 Jbeta primers. The repertoire was sequenced with immunoSEQ multiplex PCR; TCRdb's copy has only in-frame clones and lacks some. Here the sample spans about 160,000 clones, around 85% being singletons. Specimen: PBMCs. The chain recombines TRBV5-1 with TRBJ2-2; no definite D call. The TCR comes from a boy aged 2 to 10 in good health and CMV-seronegative. The CDR3 protein is CASSRSQVGELFF. CDR3 DNA sequence: TGCGCCAGCTCCCGGTCCCAAGTCGGGGAGCTGTTTTTT.